The clone carrying this T cell receptor (beta chain) was seen only once. This CDR3 is 13 amino acids long. Germline V gives CDR1 LNHDA, CDR2 SQIVND (reference sequence). V trimming: 8 bases; J trimming: 6 bases; junction bases outside the gene matches: 9. Methods used by the authors: Counts of nucleated cells, estimated from reference gene primer amplification, were obtained. Repertoires were generated with immunoSEQ multiplex PCR, while TCRdb's copy carries only in-frame clones and drops some. V, J and clone size are those of that table, while D and trimming were read from the DNA. Counted here are some 100,000 clones, just under 90% occurring once; the ten biggest clones make up about 1.1%. This record comes from a study of blood T cell repertoires in COVID-19. For the study at large: Specimens from acute and convalescent COVID-19 originated in the United States, Italy and Spain. T cells, B-cell-depleted T cells, or PBMCs provided the cDNA or gDNA that served as material.

This TCR derives from a human donor in a cohort sampled during active COVID-19. The chain has TRBV19 and TRBJ1-1, with 7 bases identical to TRBD1. Sequenced input: peripheral blood. This CDR3 is CASHPRGFAEAFF. Written as DNA, the CDR3 is TGTGCCAGTCACCCCAGGGGGTTCGCTGAAGCTTTCTTT. Complete variable domain (other parts from reference TRBV19 and TRBJ1-1): DGGITQSPKYLFRKEGQNVTLSCEQNLNHDAMYWYRQDPGQGLRLIYYSQIVNDFQKGDIAEGYSVSREKKESFPLTVTSAQKNPTAFYLCASHPRGFAEAFFGQGTRLTVV.